This section outlines one TCR beta chain sequence together with its context. The antigen it binds to is not known. No much larger clonotype is one base removed from it; base qualities were not supplied. The sample originates from a study of blood T cell repertoires in COVID-19 (TCRdb year 2020). Turning to the overall study: Collaborator samples came from the United States, Italy and Spain and covered acute and convalescent phases of COVID-19. Samples were obtained from the ongoing ImmuneRACE study (first 160 participants) and from over 1,000 subjects provided by 6 global collaborators. Subjects who had been exposed to COVID-19, were actively infected with it, or had recovered from it provided the deeply sampled blood TCRbeta repertoires that made up the dataset. Where HLA class I and class II types were available, the types were taken from metadata supplied by the sample provider, not from assay-based typing. The sample metadata nearly always contained a de-identified subject ID, COVID-19 status, age in years and sex. The material from the prospective study consisted of cDNA or gDNA derived from T cells, B-cell-depleted T cells, or PBMCs. A freely available public database, intended as a resource for researchers studying the immune response to SARS-CoV-2, is where the repertoires were released. Broad study findings and their caveats: How much clinical and demographic metadata was included differed by source and by participant, and the metadata was provided uncurated.

The immunoSEQ Assay, a bias-controlled multiplex PCR, was used to amplify TCRbeta CDR3 regions from genomic DNA. The study's own analysis went as follows. Nucleated cell counts per sample were estimated from amplification of reference gene primers within the assay. To quantify the absolute abundance of each unique TCRbeta CDR3 rearrangement, sequence reads were collapsed and filtered. For each sample, productive Simpson clonality was calculated as the square root of Simpson's diversity index over productive rearrangements. TCRdb mirrors the immuneACCESS table, restricted to in-frame sequences. Some clones are absent from its copies; in checked studies, under half trace to an unresolved V gene, and the reason for the others is unknown. D and trimming were read from the DNA, whereas the V and J calls and clone size are those reported in that table. For this sample there are approximately 210,000 clones; approximately 86% appear just once. The ten largest account for roughly 0.7% of the sample.

There are 14 amino acids in the CDR3, from cysteine to phenylalanine inclusive. Only the CDR3 DNA is retained, 42 bases long and in frame from the first base. Unmatched junction bases come to 6, with V trimmed by 8 bases and J by 3 bases. For CDR1 and CDR2, the germline V gene lists MGHDK and SYGVNS. Each collaborating institution followed its own protocols to collect whole blood in K2EDTA tubes. For TCRbeta analysis, collaborator samples were shipped as frozen whole blood, as isolated PBMCs, or as DNA extracted from either sample type. The rearrangement joined TRBV25-1 to TRBJ2-2; the central 7 bases match TRBD1. This receptor was obtained from a middle-aged man with acute or convalescent COVID-19. The source material was peripheral blood. In nucleotide form, the sequence is TGTGCCAGCGGAAGGGGGCAGTACACCGGGGAGCTGTTTTTT. This sequence encodes CASGRGQYTGELFF. With the portions outside the CDR3 filled from the reference TRBV25-1 and TRBJ2-2 genes, the complete variable region becomes EADIYQTPRYLVIGTGKKITLECSQTMGHDKMYWYQQDPGMELHLIHYSYGVNSTEKGDLSSESTVSRIRTEHFPLTLESARPSHTSQYLCASGRGQYTGELFFGEGSRLTVL.